Reported below is one T cell receptor (beta chain). No antigen is known for it. Sequencing was performed with immunoSEQ multiplex PCR; in TCRdb, only in-frame clones are kept and a portion is missing. The sample shows more than 2 million clones, roughly 96% of them seen only once. This sample is drawn from a study of shared clonotypes between healthy human individuals. Study-level findings and limits: Naive subsets generally had larger estimated richness than memory subsets.

This CDR3 has 15 amino acids. Per the germline V gene, CDR1 is SGHRS and CDR2 is YFSETQ. Trimming removed 4 bases at V and 5 bases at J, with 13 bases between. The sequenced material came from naive CD4+ T cells sorted from blood. Subset: CD45RA+ positively selected. The chain uses TRBV5-1 and TRBJ1-6; TRBD1 might be the D (5 bases). The TCR comes from a man between 18 and 29 years old in good health. CDR3 DNA: TGCGCCAGCAGCCTCAGGACACCGAATAATTCACCCCTCCACTTT. Encoded protein: CASSLRTPNNSPLHF.